The clone carrying this T cell receptor (beta chain) has just a few counts. The antigen remains undetermined. These data originate in a study of T cell repertoires in cytomegalovirus infection. V was trimmed by 4 bases and J by 5 bases, leaving 19 bases between them. Looked up from germline, CDR1 is MNHNS and CDR2 is SASEGT. CDR3 length equals 16 residues. TCRdb used MiXCR to reprocess the reads, holding one entry per CDR3 protein. This table holds hundreds of thousands of distinct CDR3 sequences, almost 30% found once. This chain uses TRBV6-1 with TRBJ2-3; perhaps TRBD2 as D (6 bases). Here the sequenced sample was cultured PBMCs, taken from culture after CMV antigen stimulation. This TCR was recovered from a human donor in good health (CMV status not recorded). Some clones in this sample may be carry-over from other donors' samples. Here the CDR3 DNA reads TGTGCCAGCAGTGGAGATGGAACGGGAGTTCAAGATACGCAGTATTTT. Protein sequence: CASSGDGTGVQDTQYF.